This T cell receptor beta chain originates from a study of cytomegalovirus exposure and HLA in healthy donors. Turning to the study itself: Earlier, about 180 million T cells were analyzed, and about 100 million unique TCR beta sequences were found among them. Drawn from HLA-typed donors, tens of millions of unique TCRs were held in an early data release. Notes on the study in general: An analysis that was carried out later associated 15,000 to 20,000 TCR beta sequences with HLA alleles at 0.05 false discovery rate.

Nominal health characterized the donors when sampled, though unrecorded immune exposures were likely. The CDR3 has 13 amino acids. The V gene's germline CDR1 is SGDLS and CDR2 YYNGEE. V was clipped by 4 bases and J by 2 bases, with 8 bases between them. Points on this clone: Its antigen is still unknown.

PCR involved 60 Vbeta and 13 Jbeta primers. TCRdb keeps only in-frame clones here, not all; method: immunoSEQ multiplex PCR. The data contain 200,000 to 250,000 clones, 60% to 85% of them singletons. This chain connects TRBV9 to TRBJ2-3; no reliable D call. Sequenced material: PBMCs. The TCR comes from a man aged 40-55 years in good health and CMV-seronegative. CDR3 region: CASSPTYTDTQYF. In DNA, the CDR3 is TGTGCCAGCAGCCCGACTTACACAGATACGCAGTATTTT.